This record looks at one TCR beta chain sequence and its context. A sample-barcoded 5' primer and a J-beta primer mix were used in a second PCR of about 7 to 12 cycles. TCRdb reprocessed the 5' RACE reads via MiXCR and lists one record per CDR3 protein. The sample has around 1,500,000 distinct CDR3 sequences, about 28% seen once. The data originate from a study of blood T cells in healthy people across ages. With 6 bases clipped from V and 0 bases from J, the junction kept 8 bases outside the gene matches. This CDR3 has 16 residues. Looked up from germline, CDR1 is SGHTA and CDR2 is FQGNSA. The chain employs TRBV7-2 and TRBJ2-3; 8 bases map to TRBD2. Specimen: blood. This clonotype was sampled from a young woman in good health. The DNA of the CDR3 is TGTGCCAGCAGGCTAGCGGGTCGCACTAGCACAGATACGCAGTATTTT. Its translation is CASRLAGRTSTDTQYF. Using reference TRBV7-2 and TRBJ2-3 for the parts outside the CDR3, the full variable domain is GAGVSQSPSNKVTEKGKDVELRCDPISGHTALYWYRQSLGQGLEFLIYFQGNSAPDKSGLPSDRFSAERTGGSVSTLTIQRTQQEDSAVYLCASRLAGRTSTDTQYFGPGTRLTVL.